This T cell receptor beta chain was observed in a study of Graves' ophthalmopathy and Graves' hyperthyroidism. Study findings and constraints: In blood appeared most of the expanded thyroid clonotypes whose frequency exceeded 0.001. Separation of ophthalmopathy from stable hyperthyroidism was achieved by a 13-signature model, at approximately 90% sensitivity and 70% to 82% specificity.

Details on this clonotype: What it binds is not known.

PBMCs originated in 8.5 to 10 ml of fresh peripheral blood. Germline CDR1 and CDR2: SEHNR and FQNEAQ (reference sequence). This CDR3 region has 12 residues. Investigators amplified TCR beta CDR3 regions from RNA transcripts. After a first-round RT-PCR with HTBI primers, a second-round multiplex PCR was run. TCRdb re-analysed the multiplex PCR reads in MiXCR, keeping a single row per CDR3 protein. Of about 740,000 distinct CDR3 sequences in the sample, 35% to 50% were seen once. The sequenced sample consisted of peripheral blood. This clonotype was sampled from an adult man with Graves' ophthalmopathy. The J gene is TRBJ2-7, the V gene TRBV7-9, with D perhaps TRBD2 (5 bases). DNA of the CDR3: TGTGCCAGCAGCGTACATGGTGGGAGTTTGTTCGTC. This gives the protein CASSVHGGSLFV.